The 30 T cell receptor beta chains in this list originate from one sample, sequenced in a study of Graves' ophthalmopathy and Graves' hyperthyroidism. The TCR beta CDR3 regions underwent amplification from RNA transcripts. Second-round multiplex PCR came after first-round RT-PCR with HTBI primers. Using its own MiXCR run on the multiplex PCR reads, TCRdb lists one record per CDR3 protein. This repertoire shows over a million distinct CDR3 sequences, 35% to 40% found once; its top ten account for approximately 12%. The sample taken for sequencing was peripheral blood or thyroid tissue (not recorded which). The receptors here all came from an adult man with Graves' hyperthyroidism.

The chain couples TRBV27 to TRBJ1-2; D is ambiguous. CDR3 length equals 14 residues. Germline V lookup: CDR1 MNHEY, CDR2 SMNVEV (reference sequence). Trimming removed 1 base at V and 2 bases at J, with 8 bases between. CDR3 DNA sequence: TGTGCCAGCAGTTTATATCCAGACAACTATGGCTACACCTTC. Translating it yields CASSLYPDNYGYTF.

This clonotype came up many times. The V gene is TRBV7-2, the J gene TRBJ2-7, with 7 bases fitting TRBD1. V lost 4 bases and J lost 2; bases outside the gene matches: 20. The CDR3 length is 19 residues. Germline CDR1 reads SGHTA; CDR2 reads FQGNSA. CDR3 sequence reads: CASSSRDSGETGSAYEQYF. The CDR3 coding sequence is TGTGCCAGCAGCTCCCGGGACAGTGGGGAGACTGGCTCAGCCTACGAGCAGTACTTC. The full variable domain, in which reference TRBV7-2 and TRBJ2-7 provide the parts outside the CDR3, is GAGVSQSPSNKVTEKGKDVELRCDPISGHTALYWYRQSLGQGLEFLIYFQGNSAPDKSGLPSDRFSAERTGGSVSTLTIQRTQQEDSAVYLCASSSRDSGETGSAYEQYFGPGTRLTVT.

Ten or more counts support this clonotype. This CDR3 reads CASSVLAGESYEQYF. The CDR3 nucleotides read TGTGCCAGTAGCGTACTAGCGGGGGAGTCCTACGAGCAGTACTTC. The chain couples TRBV19 to TRBJ2-7; TRBD2 matches 11 bases. The junction had 5 bases not matched to a gene; V was cut back by 6 bases and J by 1 base. Looked up from germline, CDR1 is LNHDA and CDR2 is SQIVND (reference sequence). The CDR3 is made up of 15 amino acids.

CDR3 sequence reads: CASSVFGRAGAGNTIYF. The DNA of the CDR3 is TGTGCCAGCAGCGTATTTGGGAGGGCGGGCGCTGGAAACACCATATATTTT. The V and J genes are TRBV9 and TRBJ1-3; no clear D. Trimming pared 1 base from V and 2 bases from J, leaving 16 bases between. Per the germline V gene, CDR1 is SGDLS and CDR2 is YYNGEE. The CDR3 length is 17 residues.

In regard to this clonotype: This could be a read error, since a much larger clone is one nucleotide away. The chain recombines TRBV7-2 with TRBJ2-2, with D uncertain. This CDR3 contains 13 residues. Germline CDR1 SGHTA, CDR2 FQGNSA. V dropped 6 bases and J dropped 6 bases, with 11 bases sitting between them. CDR3 sequence (DNA): TGTGCCAGCAGACCGACCCCCCCCGGGGAGCTGTTTTTT. Translating gives CASRPTPPGELFF.

The J gene is TRBJ1-3, the V gene TRBV29-1, with 7 positions matching TRBD1. The CDR3 extends over 15 amino acids. The trim removed 5 bases at V and 0 bases at J, leaving 7 bases unmatched. The germline CDR1 and CDR2 sequences are SQVTM and ANQGSEA. DNA of the CDR3: TGCAGCGTTAGACAGGGAACGAGCTCTGGAAACACCATATATTTT. It codes for CSVRQGTSSGNTIYF.

V and J are TRBV10-2 and TRBJ2-7; 9 nucleotides match TRBD2. The CDR3 loop spans 14 amino acids. Germline lookup yields CDR1 WSHSY and CDR2 SAAADI. V lost 0 bases and J lost 4; bases outside the gene matches: 1. In nucleotides, the CDR3 is TGCGCCAGCAGTGAGTCTAGCGGGAGATACGAGCAGTACTTC. This sequence encodes CASSESSGRYEQYF.

This clonotype came up many times. The chain carries TRBV19 and TRBJ1-5; 7 positions match TRBD1. The CDR3 runs to 17 residues. V shed 7 bases and J 1 base; nucleotides not matched to a gene: 13. Germline CDR1 is LNHDA and CDR2 is SQIVND (reference sequence). CDR3 region: CASMGMITGASNQPQHF. Here the CDR3 DNA reads TGTGCCAGTATGGGGATGATAACAGGGGCGAGCAATCAGCCCCAGCATTTT.

This clonotype has a count of ten or more. V and J are TRBV2 and TRBJ2-7; possibly TRBD1 for D (5 bases). The CDR3 spans 14 residues. V was clipped by 6 bases and J by 2 bases, with 14 bases between them. Germline CDR1 and CDR2: SNHLY and FYNNEI. The DNA for the CDR3 is TGTGCCAGCAGCGACAGTTTTAGGGCCTACGAGCAGTACTTC. Protein product: CASSDSFRAYEQYF.

The chain links TRBV6-6 to TRBJ2-5, with 10 bases that match TRBD1. This CDR3 is built from 14 residues. Per the germline V gene, CDR1 is MNHNY and CDR2 is SVGAGI (reference sequence). The V segment lost 6 bases and the J segment 5 bases; nucleotides outside the gene matches: 6. The CDR3 spells CASRTGGMGETQYF. CDR3 nucleotide sequence: TGTGCCAGCAGGACAGGGGGCATGGGCGAGACCCAGTACTTC.

In this sample, this clonotype turned up many times. The rearrangement uses TRBV19 and TRBJ1-5; maybe TRBD1 (6 bases). The CDR3 runs 15 residues. Between the trimmed V and J ends, which lost 6 bases and 0 bases, there was a span of 12 bases. CDR1 and CDR2 from the germline V gene are LNHDA and SQIVND (reference sequence). In DNA, the CDR3 is TGTGCCAGTAGGCTCTACAGGGCTAGCAATCAGCCCCAGCATTTT. It translates to CASRLYRASNQPQHF.

This clonotype was seen more than once but under ten times. The chain has TRBV12-5 and TRBJ2-7; the D gene is possibly TRBD1 (6 bases). The CDR3 covers 12 residues. Germline-derived CDR1 and CDR2 are LGHNT and FRNRAP. Trimming stripped 7 bases from V and 3 bases from J, with 10 bases between. CDR3 region: CASAKDSYEQYF. In DNA, the CDR3 is TGTGCTAGTGCCAAGGACAGCTACGAGCAGTACTTC.

The table lists this clonotype with a count of one. The chain combines TRBV19 with TRBJ1-1, with no clear D. Germline V gene sequence: CDR1 LNHDA, CDR2 SQIVND (reference sequence). CDR3 length: 15 amino acids. V was cut by 1 base and J by 0 bases, with 9 bases left in between. CDR3 in amino acids: CASSIVSGMNTEAFF. The DNA of the CDR3 is TGTGCCAGTAGTATAGTCTCCGGTATGAACACTGAAGCTTTCTTT. Based on the CDR3 plus reference TRBV19 and TRBJ1-1, the full variable domain is DGGITQSPKYLFRKEGQNVTLSCEQNLNHDAMYWYRQDPGQGLRLIYYSQIVNDFQKGDIAEGYSVSREKKESFPLTVTSAQKNPTAFYLCASSIVSGMNTEAFFGQGTRLTVV.

As concerns this clonotype: At one end, the junction sequence differs from germline, possibly due to a read error. The chain recombines TRBV10-3 with TRBJ2-6; D call uncertain. The CDR3 runs to 11 residues. Per the germline V gene, CDR1 is ENHRY and CDR2 is SYGVKD. The CDR3 region has the DNA TGTGCCATCAGTGAGTTGACCACTGAAGCTTTC. This sequence encodes CAISELTTEAF.

In its sample, this clonotype was seen a few times. The chain combines TRBV5-1 with TRBJ1-6; a possible D gene is TRBD1 (5 bases). CDR1 and CDR2 (germline): SGHRS, YFSETQ. This CDR3 has 12 residues. V lost 4 bases, J lost 9 bases, and 8 bases lay in between. CDR3 nucleotide sequence: TGCGCCAGCAGCGAGGACATTTCACCCCTCCACTTT. Amino acids: CASSEDISPLHF.

This clonotype was picked up a small number of times. CDR3 sequence: CASVEGINQPQHF. The CDR3 coding sequence is TGTGCCAGCGTGGAGGGGATTAATCAGCCCCAGCATTTT. The rearrangement joins TRBV6-5 to TRBJ1-5; D might be TRBD1 (5 bases). Looked up from germline, CDR1 is MNHEY and CDR2 is SVGAGI. CDR3 length equals 13 residues. Trimming removed 8 bases from V and 4 bases from J, with 12 bases in between.

V usage is TRBV14 and J usage is TRBJ2-5; no firm D call. CDR1 is SGHDN, CDR2 FVKESK, per germline. The CDR3 runs 15 residues. V lost 1 base and J lost 4, with 13 bases in between. The CDR3 here is CASSQGREPRETQYF. In DNA form, the CDR3 reads TGTGCCAGCAGCCAAGGTCGCGAGCCTAGAGAGACCCAGTACTTC.

This clonotype was counted ten times or more. This chain joins TRBV9 and TRBJ1-6; 9 bases are a match to TRBD1. Germline V gene lookup returns CDR1 SGDLS and CDR2 YYNGEE. Germline trimming cut 3 bases from V and 8 bases from J; bases unmatched to any gene: 6. This CDR3 contains 15 residues. CDR3 amino acids: CASSEHRGPDSPLHF. The CDR3 nucleotides read TGTGCCAGCAGCGAACACAGGGGGCCAGATTCACCCCTCCACTTT.

This clonotype occurred many times. V and J are TRBV9 and TRBJ1-3; possible D gene TRBD1, 5 bases. Germline assignment: CDR1 SGDLS and CDR2 YYNGEE. Trimming took off 4 bases at V and 0 bases at J, with 11 bases between the two ends. The CDR3 runs 15 residues. The CDR3 protein is CASSPRDGSGNTIYF. The CDR3 bases are TGTGCCAGCAGCCCCCGGGACGGCTCTGGAAACACCATATATTTT.

Ten or more counts support this clonotype. The V and J genes are TRBV19 and TRBJ1-1; D call uncertain. Germline CDR1 is LNHDA and CDR2 is SQIVND (reference sequence). The CDR3 totals 14 residues. The V and J ends lost 6 bases and 0 bases respectively, with 11 bases between them. The CDR3 here is CASRAIGLNTEAFF. The CDR3 bases are TGTGCCAGTAGAGCCATCGGCCTGAACACTGAAGCTTTCTTT.

This clonotype appeared a few times. V and J are TRBV6-1 and TRBJ1-1, with D unclear. Germline-derived CDR1 and CDR2 are MNHNS and SASEGT. There are 16 residues in the CDR3. Trimming shortened V by 7 bases and J by 2 bases, and 20 bases separated the two germline ends. The CDR3 DNA reads as TGTGCCAGCACCAGTTGGCCCGATACTAGCAACACTGAAGCTTTCTTT. It encodes CASTSWPDTSNTEAFF.

The V call is TRBV10-3, the J call TRBJ1-1; tentative D call: TRBD1 (6 bases). The CDR3 covers 17 residues. The V end was cut by 6 bases, the J end by 1 base, with 21 bases between. The germline CDR1 and CDR2 sequences are ENHRY and SYGVKD. The CDR3, as DNA: TGTGCCATCAGCGTTGGCGGCGCGGGGGCACCGAACACTGAAGCTTTCTTT. Protein: CAISVGGAGAPNTEAFF.

The V gene is TRBV10-3, the J gene TRBJ1-4; unclear D gene. The CDR3 runs to 13 residues. V lost 10 bases and J lost 8, with 17 bases in between. Germline V gene sequence: CDR1 ENHRY, CDR2 SYGVKD. The CDR3 nucleotides read TGTGCCAACGGGCGAGAGGTGAAGGAAAAACTGTTTTTT. It specifies CANGREVKEKLFF.

The table lists this clonotype with a few counts. V usage is TRBV5-6 and J usage is TRBJ1-1; D remains ambiguous. This CDR3 comprises 14 residues. The germline gives CDR1 SGHDT, CDR2 YYEEEE. V was shortened by 4 bases and J by 10 bases, with 20 bases between the two germline ends. CDR3 region: CASSPPTRANAAFF. CDR3 coding DNA: TGTGCCAGCAGCCCCCCAACTAGGGCTAACGCAGCTTTCTTT.

This clonotype was picked up one time. The chain has TRBV20-1 and TRBJ2-5; D tentatively reads TRBD1 or TRBD2 (5 bases each). V dropped 0 bases and J dropped 5 bases, with 16 bases sitting between them. This CDR3 comprises 15 residues. The germline V gene encodes CDR1 DFQATT and CDR2 SNEGSKA (reference sequence). CDR3: CSARDWAGTGETQYF. The DNA for the CDR3 is TGCAGTGCTAGAGATTGGGCAGGGACGGGGGAGACCCAGTACTTC.

This sequence joins TRBV24-1 and TRBJ2-5, with 7 bases lining up with TRBD1. The germline V gene encodes CDR1 KGHDR and CDR2 SFDVKD. The CDR3 has 15 amino acids. V lost 0 bases, J lost 4 bases, and 4 bases stayed unmatched. CDR3 sequence (DNA): TGTGCCACCAGTGATTTGCCCACAGGGGCAGAGACCCAGTACTTC. Protein product: CATSDLPTGAETQYF.

This clonotype has only a few counts. CDR3 sequence (DNA): TGTGCCAGCAGCTTAGGCGAGGGGAGGGGGCGGCGGGCGAACACTGAAGCTTTCTTT. It is translated as CASSLGEGRGRRANTEAFF. V gene TRBV7-9 combines with J gene TRBJ1-1; TRBD1 aligns across 7 bases. Germline CDR1 is SEHNR and CDR2 is FQNEAQ (reference sequence). The CDR3 is 19 amino acids. V was pared by 1 base and J by 1 base, with 15 bases of the junction left unmatched.

J is TRBJ2-7 and V is TRBV19, with D maybe TRBD1 (6 bases). The CDR3 consists of 14 residues. V was clipped by 5 bases and J by 6 bases, with 17 bases between them. Germline V gives CDR1 LNHDA, CDR2 SQIVND (reference sequence). The CDR3 coding sequence is TGTGCCAGTAGTCCACCCGGGACAAGGAGCGAGCAGTACTTC. Translation gives CASSPPGTRSEQYF.

Many counts were recorded for this clonotype. The CDR3 bases are TGTGCCAGCAGCGAAACTCTCCATGCTGGCTACACCTTC. Protein: CASSETLHAGYTF. The chain couples TRBV12-3 or TRBV12-4 to TRBJ1-2; D is uncertain. V was cut by 6 bases and J by 7 bases, with 15 bases left in between. This CDR3 is 13 amino acids long.

Ten or more counts support this clonotype. The chain is built from TRBV20-1 and TRBJ2-6; no reliable D call. V was trimmed by 1 base and J by 2 bases, leaving 6 bases between them. There are 14 residues in the CDR3. Germline loops: CDR1 DFQATT, CDR2 SNEGSKA (reference sequence). Here the CDR3 DNA reads TGCAGTGCTAGAGTGATGACTGGGGCCAACGTCCTGACTTTC. The encoded protein is CSARVMTGANVLTF.